Listed here are 17 T cell receptor beta chains from one sample, sequenced in a study of T cells in women clearing cervical HPV infection (dated by TCRdb to the late 2010s). The library was obtained by the immunoSEQ multiplex PCR assay. TCRdb retrieved this table from immuneACCESS and kept in-frame rearrangements only. Not all clones are present; in checked studies, unresolved V genes account for under half, and no reason is known for the remainder. This sample's table has entries for about 22,000 clones. The ten largest clones represent 9% to 15% of the sample. Sequenced: blood buffy coat. These receptors all come from a woman aged 18-69 years with a cervical HPV16 infection that either progressed to CIN3+ or cleared (not recorded which).

With respect to this clone: From the germline J gene comes the end of the CDR3, since the read stops 3 residues before it. The chain joins TRBV6-1 to TRBJ1-2, with 7 bases identical to TRBD1. Germline V gene lookup returns CDR1 MNHNS and CDR2 SASEGT. This CDR3 is built from 15 residues. The CDR3 DNA, read in part, is TGTGCCAGCAGTGAAGCAAGGACAGGACCCTACGAC. It translates to CASSEARTGPYD. The entire CDR3 reads CASSEARTGPYDYTF.

To note about this clone: Sequencing ends 3 residues short of the CDR3 end; the germline J gene provides the rest. The J gene is TRBJ2-1, the V gene TRBV5-1, with 9 positions matching TRBD2. The CDR3 runs to 15 residues. CDR1 and CDR2 (germline): SGHRS, YFSETQ. Losses at the gene ends were 6 bases for V and 0 bases for J; bases not matched to a gene: 4. The CDR3 DNA, read in part, is TGCGCCAGCATCCTGCGGGGGGGCTCCTACAATGAG. Its protein product is CASILRGGSYNE. The whole CDR3 region reads CASILRGGSYNEQFF.

As regards this clone: The read halts 3 residues ahead of the CDR3 end, with the missing end drawn from the germline J gene. This chain connects TRBV2 to TRBJ2-7; 12 nucleotides match TRBD1. Germline CDR1 SNHLY, CDR2 FYNNEI. The trim removed 6 bases at V and 3 bases at J, leaving 6 bases unmatched. This CDR3 is 15 amino acids long. The part of the CDR3 DNA that was read is TGTGCCAGCAGGGAGGGACAGGGGGCTAGCTACGAG. Its protein product is CASREGQGASYE. The full CDR3 is CASREGQGASYEQYF.

Notes on this clone: A junction end diverges from the germline sequence, so it may reflect a read error. The read gets to within 3 residues of the CDR3 end, and the germline J gene fills in the rest. The rearrangement uses TRBV7-7 and TRBJ1-2; D is perhaps TRBD1 (5 bases). The CDR3 consists of 17 residues. Germline lookup yields CDR1 SSHAT and CDR2 FNYEAQ (reference sequence). The CDR3 here is CASSLLVGLAACYDYTF. The CDR3 DNA, read in part, is TGTGCTAGCAGCTTATTGGTGGGACTAGCGGCCTGCTACGAC.

Concerning this clone: The read terminates 3 residues before the CDR3 end, so the remaining end is supplied by the germline J gene. The chain couples TRBV7-6 to TRBJ2-2; D remains unclear. Trimming left V 1 base short and J 6 bases short, with 12 bases between. Looked up from germline, CDR1 is SGHVS and CDR2 is FNYEAQ. This CDR3 contains 15 residues. The CDR3 bases that were read are TGTGCCAGCAGCTTAGATGCAGGAGTATCCGGGGAG. Protein product: CASSLDAGVSGE. From start to end, the CDR3 is CASSLDAGVSGELFF.

Concerning this clone: The CDR3 end is not reached by the read, which stops 3 residues before it; the germline J gene fills it in. The gene calls are TRBV19 and TRBJ1-1; TRBD1 matches at 9 bases. The CDR3 is made up of 15 amino acids. Per the germline V gene, CDR1 is LNHDA and CDR2 is SQIVND (reference sequence). The part of the CDR3 DNA that was read is TGTGCCAGTAGTACCGGGACAGGGAGGCTGGAGACA. Protein sequence: CASSTGTGRLET. The CDR3, in full, reads CASSTGTGRLETAFF.

As to this clone: The read terminates 3 residues ahead of where the CDR3 ends, so the germline J gene completes it. This chain links TRBV20-1 with TRBJ2-3; 7 nucleotides agree with TRBD1. V gave up 0 bases and J gave up 2 bases; unmatched junction bases: 11. The CDR3 runs to 17 residues. CDR1 DFQATT and CDR2 SNEGSKA come from the germline V gene (reference sequence). CDR3 protein: CSAREIRDSRYTDTQYF. CDR3 DNA (partial): TGCAGTGCTAGAGAAATCCGGGACAGTAGATACACAGATACG.

As for this clone: Sequencing ends 3 residues short of the CDR3 end; the germline J gene provides the rest. This sequence joins TRBV2 and TRBJ1-4, with 9 bases identical to TRBD1. In germline, CDR1 is SNHLY, CDR2 FYNNEI. Germline trimming cut 5 bases from V and 6 bases from J; bases unmatched to any gene: 4. The CDR3 has 14 amino acids. The CDR3 sequence: CASSTDRGDEKLFF. The part of the CDR3 DNA that was read is TGTGCCAGCAGTACCGACAGGGGGGATGAAAAA.

Regarding this clone: The CDR3 extends 3 residues past the end of the read, so its final part is completed from the germline J gene. J is TRBJ2-2 and V is TRBV20-1, with TRBD2 matching 7 bases. Trimming cost V 2 bases and J 1 base; bases outside gene matches: 7. The CDR3 has 16 amino acids. Germline lookup yields CDR1 DFQATT and CDR2 SNEGSKA (reference sequence). The CDR3: CSARPGGRRNTGELFF. The sequenced CDR3 bases are TGCAGTGCTAGACCGGGCGGGAGAAGGAACACCGGGGAG.

This chain's CDR3 is CASSPPTRGTSIYF. The sequenced part of the CDR3 DNA is TGTGCCAGCTCACCACCGACCCGTGGTACTAGT. The chain employs TRBV18 and TRBJ1-3, with D unresolved. The CDR3 goes on 3 residues after the read ends, and that part is filled in from the germline J gene. The CDR3 is 14 amino acids. Germline assignment: CDR1 KGHSH and CDR2 LQKENI.

As regards this clone: With the read ending 3 residues before the CDR3 end, the germline J gene is used to fill in that end. This chain uses TRBV5-6 with TRBJ1-2; maybe TRBD1 (6 bases). The CDR3 spans 15 residues. Trimming stripped 2 bases from V and 3 bases from J, with 14 bases between. CDR1 and CDR2 (germline): SGHDT, YYEEEE. CDR3 protein: CASSFSGARDYGYTF. CDR3 bases read: TGTGCCAGCAGCTTTTCAGGGGCACGGGACTATGGC.

As concerns this clone: The read comes to an end 3 residues before the CDR3 does, leaving the germline J gene to fill in the end. V is TRBV10-3 and J is TRBJ1-1; the D is unclear. V gave up 2 bases and J gave up 4 bases, with 11 bases separating them. Germline V gene sequence: CDR1 ENHRY, CDR2 SYGVKD. The length of the CDR3 is 14 residues. The part of the CDR3 DNA that was read is TGTGCCATCAGTGAGAGTCCCGGGGTCACTGAA. Translated: CAISESPGVTE. The complete CDR3 protein is CAISESPGVTEAFF.

In the case of this clone: The sequenced fragment ends 3 residues before the CDR3 boundary, so the rest is inferred from the germline J gene. This chain uses TRBV20-1 with TRBJ2-3, with 7 bases lining up with TRBD2. The CDR3 spans 15 residues. Germline V CDR1 and CDR2: DFQATT, SNEGSKA (reference sequence). The chain's CDR3 is CSATPSAGYQETQYF. The covered CDR3 bases are TGCAGTGCCACGCCTTCAGCGGGGTACCAAGAGACG.

CDR3 sequence reads: CASSLRGLAYNEQFF. The sequenced CDR3 bases are TGTGCCAGCAGCCTGCGGGGCCTCGCCTACAATGAG. V and J are TRBV5-6 and TRBJ2-1, with a weak D call TRBD2 (6 bases). The DNA ends 3 residues before the CDR3 does, and the rest of the CDR3 is filled in from the germline J gene. The CDR3 loop spans 15 amino acids. V lost 4 bases and J lost 2, with 13 bases in between. CDR1 is SGHDT and CDR2 is YYEEEE in the germline V gene.

The CDR3: CASSGGYGTDTQYF. The covered CDR3 bases are TGTGCCAGTAGTGGGGGGTATGGCACAGATACG. J is TRBJ2-3 and V is TRBV19, with a tentative D call TRBD2 (6 bases). The DNA ends 3 residues before the CDR3 does, and the rest of the CDR3 is filled in from the germline J gene. Germline values: CDR1 LNHDA, CDR2 SQIVND (reference sequence). Between the trimmed V and J ends, which lost 5 bases and 1 base, there was a span of 10 bases. The CDR3 extends over 14 amino acids.

Worth noting for this clone: The CDR3 end is not reached by the read, which stops 3 residues before it; the germline J gene fills it in. This chain uses TRBV4-2 with TRBJ2-3, with 9 bases aligning to TRBD1. This CDR3 region has 18 residues. CDR1 LGHNA and CDR2 YNFKEQ come from the germline V gene. The CDR3 sequence: CASSPASTGTGLRETQYF. The covered CDR3 bases are TGTGCCAGCAGCCCAGCGTCCACCGGGACAGGGCTTCGGGAGACG.

A word on this clone: The junction shows a germline mismatch at one end, possibly a read error. Read coverage stops 3 residues before the CDR3 terminus; the germline J gene supplies the remainder. The same CDR3 is also encoded by other DNA sequences in this sample. V and J are TRBV18 and TRBJ1-3; 7 positions agree with TRBD1. This CDR3 spans 14 amino acids. Germline V gene sequence: CDR1 KGHSH, CDR2 LQKENI. The CDR3 spells CASSPDRAGNTIYF. The CDR3 bases that were read are TGTGCCAGCTCACCCGACAGGGCTGGAAACACG.